This paragraph covers one T cell receptor beta chain sequence. In the authors' workflow: Reference gene primer amplification in the assay estimated nucleated cell counts. Here immunoSEQ multiplex PCR was the method, and the copy in TCRdb shows in-frame clones only, minus some. V and J calls and clone size are given by that table; D and trimming were obtained from the DNA. The sample yields some 240,000 clones, 87% seen once. This CDR3 spans 16 amino acids. Trimming removed 4 bases from V and 7 bases from J; junction bases left unmatched: 11. Germline CDR1 reads SGHTS; CDR2 reads YDEGEE. This sample was taken from a study of blood T cell repertoires in COVID-19. In the study overall: Acute and convalescent COVID-19 specimens originated in the United States, Italy and Spain. Nucleic acid was either cDNA or gDNA, and it came from T cells, B-cell-depleted T cells, or PBMCs.

The receptor comes from a man aged 55 to 70 who had recovered from COVID-19. V is TRBV5-8 and J is TRBJ1-2, with 12 bases that match TRBD1. The source material was peripheral blood. This CDR3 reads CASSPPGQGARLGYTF. The CDR3 bases are TGTGCCAGCAGCCCACCGGGACAGGGGGCGCGTCTTGGCTACACCTTC.